Listed here are 32 T cell receptor beta chains from one sample, sequenced in a study of blood T cells in healthy people across ages (dated by TCRdb to 2014 to 2015). To prepare the library, 5' RACE was applied. Sequenced on an Illumina HiSeq 2500. A second roughly 6 to 11 cycle PCR used a sample-barcoded 5' primer and a J-beta primer mix. TCRdb reworked the public reads: Q25 trimming with fastp, MiXCR clone assembly, productive beta chains retained. Every entry covers one CDR3 protein and lists the most common genes and DNA from its rows. The sample has about 680,000 distinct CDR3 sequences on record, around 49% of them singletons. Clones ranked in the top ten supply roughly 31% of the sample. Input material: blood. Receptor source: a woman aged 55-70 years in good health.

The CDR3 bases are TGCAGCGTTGAGGCGAGGGGAACAGAGACCCAGTACTTC. This gives the protein CSVEARGTETQYF. The gene calls are TRBV29-1 and TRBJ2-7; D assignment may be TRBD1 or TRBD2 (5 bases each). The DNA matches TRBJ2-5 better at its end, which makes the J call doubtful. This CDR3 is 13 amino acids long. Germline V CDR1 and CDR2: SQVTM, ANQGSEA.

J is TRBJ1-6 and V is TRBV27; tentative D call: TRBD1 (6 bases). The CDR3 spans 15 residues. Germline CDR1 reads MNHEY; CDR2 reads SMNVEV (reference sequence). The V end was cut by 5 bases, the J end by 10 bases, with 18 bases between. The CDR3 DNA is TGTGCCAGCAGTCCCGGGACAATCCGGACCTCACCCCTCCACTTT. Protein: CASSPGTIRTSPLHF.

This clonotype appeared a few times. V is TRBV7-2 and J is TRBJ2-3; D is uncertain. Looked up from germline, CDR1 is SGHTA and CDR2 is FQGNSA. CDR3 length equals 14 residues. Trimming cost V 3 bases and J 2 bases, with 9 bases left between them. CDR3: CASSLYPSTDTQYF. DNA of the CDR3: TGTGCCAGCAGCTTGTATCCCTCCACAGATACGCAGTATTTT.

This chain joins TRBV20-1 and TRBJ1-6, with 9 bases identical to TRBD1. Losses at the gene ends were 6 bases for V and 7 bases for J; bases not matched to a gene: 10. CDR3 length: 15 residues. Germline V gives CDR1 DFQATT, CDR2 SNEGSKA (reference sequence). The CDR3 loop is CSASESGQGNSPLHF. The CDR3 DNA reads as TGCAGTGCCAGCGAATCGGGACAGGGAAATTCACCCCTCCACTTT.

The chain combines TRBV4-1 with TRBJ2-2; 10 bases align to TRBD1. V shed 8 bases, J shed 3 bases, and the junction held 9 bases outside the gene matches. This CDR3 region has 16 residues. The V gene's germline CDR1 is MGHRA and CDR2 YSYEKL. This CDR3 is CASERGQGLHTGELFF. DNA for the CDR3: TGCGCCAGCGAAAGGGGACAGGGGCTTCACACCGGGGAGCTGTTTTTT.

This clonotype was detected only a few times. The chain uses TRBV28 and TRBJ2-7; D possibly corresponds to TRBD1 (5 bases). The CDR3 has 11 amino acids. Trimming cost V 6 bases and J 6 bases, with 9 bases left between them. Germline V gene sequence: CDR1 MDHEN, CDR2 SYDVKM. This CDR3 reads CASSWGLEQYF. The CDR3 DNA reads as TGTGCCAGCAGCTGGGGCCTCGAGCAGTACTTC.

At least ten counts were recorded for this clonotype. The rearrangement joins TRBV7-9 to TRBJ2-1; 9 nucleotides align to TRBD2. There are 16 residues in the CDR3. V trimming: 0 bases; J trimming: 2 bases; junction bases outside the gene matches: 2. Germline assignment: CDR1 SEHNR and CDR2 FQNEAQ (reference sequence). CDR3 in DNA: TGTGCCAGCAGCTTAGCGCTAGCGGGAACCTACAATGAGCAGTTCTTC. Its protein product is CASSLALAGTYNEQFF. The variable domain in full, with the rest retrieved from reference TRBV7-9 and TRBJ2-1, is DTGVSQNPRHKITKRGQNVTFRCDPISEHNRLYWYRQTLGQGPEFLTYFQNEAQLEKSRLLSDRFSAERPKGSFSTLEIQRTEQGDSAMYLCASSLALAGTYNEQFFGPGTRLTVL.

This clonotype was observed many times. The V gene is TRBV12-3 or TRBV12-4, the J gene TRBJ2-6; D is undetermined. The CDR3 contains 15 residues. The V and J ends lost 4 bases and 0 bases respectively, with 7 bases between them. The CDR3 protein is CASSSPRSGANVLTF. Written as DNA, the CDR3 is TGTGCCAGCAGTTCCCCCCGCTCTGGGGCCAACGTCCTGACTTTC.

This chain uses TRBV12-3 or TRBV12-4 with TRBJ2-4, with 13 bases matching TRBD2. The assigned J gene may be wrong: the sequence end matches TRBJ2-7 better. The CDR3 runs to 17 residues. CDR3 protein: CASSPPRTSGRGYEQYF. The CDR3 region has the DNA TGTGCCAGCAGTCCGCCTCGGACTAGCGGGAGAGGGTACGAGCAGTACTTC.

This clonotype was counted between two and nine times. The V gene is TRBV28, the J gene TRBJ2-1, with 8 bases that match TRBD2. The CDR3 totals 16 residues. CDR1 is MDHEN and CDR2 is SYDVKM in the germline V gene. With 5 bases clipped from V and 8 bases from J, the junction kept 14 bases outside the gene matches. CDR3 in DNA: TGTGCCAGCAGTCCGCGGCCCTATAGCGGGGCGGATGAGCAGTTCTTC. Translation gives CASSPRPYSGADEQFF.

The J gene is TRBJ1-1, the V gene TRBV2; no clear D. The CDR3 is 12 residues long. Germline assignment: CDR1 SNHLY and CDR2 FYNNEI. Trimming took off 7 bases at V and 5 bases at J, with 11 bases between the two ends. CDR3 nucleotide sequence: TGTGCCAGCACTAGGTCCGGGACTGAAGCTTTCTTT. Its protein product is CASTRSGTEAFF.

This clonotype was counted a single time. V is TRBV29-1 and J is TRBJ2-1; D is possibly TRBD1 (5 bases). This CDR3 spans 14 amino acids. Germline loops: CDR1 SQVTM, CDR2 ANQGSEA. V dropped 4 bases and J dropped 4 bases, with 14 bases sitting between them. CDR3: CSVALRVPYNEQFF. As DNA, the CDR3 is TGCAGCGTTGCGCTCAGGGTCCCGTACAATGAGCAGTTCTTC.

This clonotype was counted ten times or more. J is TRBJ2-3 and V is TRBV18; the D gene is possibly TRBD2 (6 bases). This CDR3 is built from 15 residues. In germline, CDR1 is KGHSH, CDR2 LQKENI. The germline V and J ends were trimmed by 6 bases and 5 bases, with 18 bases remaining between them. The CDR3 sequence: CASSPPTSSKDTQYF. CDR3 DNA sequence: TGTGCCAGCTCGCCCCCGACTAGTTCGAAAGATACGCAGTATTTT. Full variable domain (outside the CDR3, taken from reference TRBV18 and TRBJ2-3): NAGVMQNPRHLVRRRGQEARLRCSPMKGHSHVYWYRQLPEEGLKFMVYLQKENIIDESGMPKERFSAEFPKEGPSILRIQQVVRGDSAAYFCASSPPTSSKDTQYFGPGTRLTVL.

The V and J genes are TRBV7-9 and TRBJ2-1, with D maybe TRBD2 (5 bases). Trimming pared 4 bases from V and 5 bases from J, leaving 18 bases between. Germline loops: CDR1 SEHNR, CDR2 FQNEAQ (reference sequence). CDR3 length equals 16 residues. CDR3 nucleotide sequence: TGTGCCAGCAGCTACCTTAGGGCGGGTGCAAACAATGAGCAGTTCTTC. It codes for CASSYLRAGANNEQFF.

This clonotype turned up a few times. This chain links TRBV7-2 with TRBJ2-5; 7 nucleotides agree with TRBD1. Germline V gene data show CDR1 as SGHTA and CDR2 as FQGNSA. V shed 3 bases, J shed 5 bases, and the junction held 6 bases outside the gene matches. The CDR3 sequence is 14 residues long. The CDR3 loop is CASSLRGLEETQYF. The CDR3 DNA sequence: TGTGCCAGCAGCTTGAGGGGGCTTGAGGAGACCCAGTACTTC.

In its sample, this clonotype was seen a few times. The rearrangement joins TRBV15 to TRBJ1-5; no definite D call. Trimming removed 8 bases at V and 6 bases at J, with 14 bases between. Germline V gives CDR1 LNHNV, CDR2 YYDKDF (reference sequence). There are 13 residues in the CDR3. This chain's CDR3 is CATGNRVSQPQHF. CDR3 DNA sequence: TGTGCCACCGGGAACAGAGTGAGTCAGCCCCAGCATTTT.

The J gene is TRBJ2-1, the V gene TRBV7-2; D might be TRBD2 (5 bases). V lost 5 bases to trimming and J lost 4 bases, with 12 bases between them. Germline assignment: CDR1 SGHTA and CDR2 FQGNSA. This CDR3 has 14 residues. The CDR3 DNA sequence: TGTGCCAGCAGCCGTGGACTCGGTTACAATGAGCAGTTCTTC. Translation: CASSRGLGYNEQFF.

This clonotype came up a few times. The chain links TRBV20-1 to TRBJ2-7; possible D gene TRBD2, 5 bases. Per the germline V gene, CDR1 is DFQATT and CDR2 is SNEGSKA (reference sequence). V shed 1 base and J shed 3 bases, with 13 bases lying between them. CDR3 length: 14 amino acids. This chain's CDR3 is CSARVPSSIYEQYF. The DNA for the CDR3 is TGCAGTGCTAGAGTGCCTAGCAGTATCTACGAGCAGTACTTC.

V usage is TRBV6-5 and J usage is TRBJ1-1; D might be TRBD1 (5 bases). There are 13 residues in the CDR3. The germline gives CDR1 MNHEY, CDR2 SVGAGI. The ends were cut back, 0 bases at V and 7 bases at J, with 9 bases in the middle. In DNA, the CDR3 is TGTGCCAGCAGTTACTCTGGGGGGTTTGAAGCTTTCTTT. As protein: CASSYSGGFEAFF.

The chain has TRBV18 and TRBJ1-1; 9 positions agree with TRBD1. Trimming cost V 3 bases and J 5 bases; bases outside gene matches: 7. Germline V gene lookup returns CDR1 KGHSH and CDR2 LQKENI. This CDR3 is 15 amino acids long. The CDR3 reads CASSPEQGASTEAFF. In DNA form, the CDR3 reads TGTGCCAGCTCACCCGAACAGGGGGCGAGTACTGAAGCTTTCTTT.

The chain couples TRBV29-1 to TRBJ2-7; 7 nucleotides match TRBD1. V shed 6 bases and J 8 bases; nucleotides not matched to a gene: 7. The CDR3 runs to 11 residues. Germline CDR1 and CDR2: SQVTM and ANQGSEA. CDR3 coding DNA: TGCAGCGTCAAAAAGGGACAGCAGCAGTACTTC. Translating it yields CSVKKGQQQYF.

This clonotype was counted ten times or more. The V and J genes are TRBV29-1 and TRBJ2-5; weak D call: TRBD1 (6 bases). V lost 2 bases to trimming and J lost 1 base, with 8 bases between them. Germline V lookup: CDR1 SQVTM, CDR2 ANQGSEA. The CDR3 sequence is 13 residues long. The CDR3 bases are TGCAGCGTTGAACAGGGGATCCAAGAGACCCAGTACTTC. Amino acids: CSVEQGIQETQYF.

The chain has TRBV7-2 and TRBJ2-1; D perhaps matches TRBD2 (6 bases). Trimming cost V 2 bases and J 5 bases, with 10 bases left between them. The CDR3 spans 14 residues. Germline lookup yields CDR1 SGHTA and CDR2 FQGNSA. As DNA, the CDR3 is TGTGCCAGCAGCTTACGGGAGCGGGACAATGAGCAGTTCTTC. As protein: CASSLRERDNEQFF.

Ten or more counts support this clonotype. A read error may account for a junction end that differs from germline. This rearrangement joins TRBV7-6 to TRBJ2-5; 7 bases are shared with TRBD1. The CDR3 sequence is 9 residues long. The germline V gene has CDR1 SGHVS and CDR2 FNYEAQ. In DNA, the CDR3 is TGCCCAGGGGGAGAGACCCAGTACTTC. It codes for CPGGETQYF. Drawing the rest from reference TRBV7-6 and TRBJ2-5, the complete variable domain is GAGVSQSPRYKVTKRGQDVALRCDPISGHVSLYWYRQALGQGPEFLTYFNYEAQQDKSGLPNDRFSAERPEGSISTLTIQRTEQRDSAMYRCPGGETQYFGPGTRLLVL.

This clonotype was picked up a small number of times. The chain recombines TRBV29-1 with TRBJ1-1, with D uncertain. V lost 7 bases and J lost 4, with 10 bases in between. The germline gives CDR1 SQVTM, CDR2 ANQGSEA. This CDR3 has 11 residues. As DNA, the CDR3 is TGCAGCGGTTTGACTCTCACTGAAGCTTTCTTT. This encodes CSGLTLTEAFF.

The chain employs TRBV10-3 and TRBJ2-1; 11 bases are shared with TRBD2. Germline CDR1 reads ENHRY; CDR2 reads SYGVKD. V gave up 10 bases and J gave up 4 bases; unmatched junction bases: 9. The CDR3 runs 15 residues. CDR3 nucleotide sequence: TGTGCCACCCATGATAGCGGGGGGGAGTACAATGAGCAGTTCTTC. Its translation: CATHDSGGEYNEQFF.

The chain links TRBV7-9 to TRBJ1-4; D not certain. Looked up from germline, CDR1 is SEHNR and CDR2 is FQNEAQ (reference sequence). The CDR3 contains 14 residues. Trimming removed 0 bases from V and 5 bases from J, with 7 bases in between. The CDR3 reads CASSLAYRNEKLFF. The CDR3 DNA is TGTGCCAGCAGCTTAGCTTACCGAAATGAAAAACTGTTTTTT.

The chain joins TRBV12-3 or TRBV12-4 to TRBJ2-3; D may be TRBD1 or TRBD2 (5 bases each). Trimming took 4 bases from V and 4 from J, leaving 9 bases between them. The CDR3 covers 13 residues. As DNA, the CDR3 is TGTGCCAGCAGTTCAGGGAGCCCAGATACGCAGTATTTT. It specifies CASSSGSPDTQYF.

The chain carries TRBV11-2 and TRBJ2-3, with D possibly TRBD2 on 5 matching bases. The V gene's germline CDR1 is SGHAT and CDR2 FQNNGV. V was cut by 2 bases and J by 10 bases, with 7 bases left in between. The CDR3 length is 11 residues. The CDR3: CASSLSSPQYF. CDR3 bases: TGTGCCAGCAGCTTATCTAGCCCGCAGTATTTT.

The chain employs TRBV20-1 and TRBJ1-2; TRBD1 matches 12 bases. J was trimmed by 13 bases and V by 0 bases; bases with no gene match: 12. Germline V gene sequence: CDR1 DFQATT, CDR2 SNEGSKA (reference sequence). This CDR3 is 15 amino acids long. DNA of the CDR3: TGCAGTGCTAGAGAGGGGACAGGGGGCGGGTCTCGCTGCACCTTC. Protein product: CSAREGTGGGSRCTF.

This clonotype has a handful of counts. The chain links TRBV6-2 or TRBV6-3 to TRBJ2-1, with TRBD1 matching over 7 bases. The CDR3 has 16 amino acids. Germline V gives CDR1 MNHEY, CDR2 SVGEGT. With V trimmed by 8 bases and J by 9 bases, 19 bases remained unmatched. In DNA, the CDR3 is TGTGCCAGCTCAGTTACAAGGGGACAGCAAGGGGGTGAGCAGTTCTTC. Its protein product is CASSVTRGQQGGEQFF.

The V call is TRBV7-2, the J call TRBJ2-7, with 7 bases that match TRBD2. The CDR3 is 15 amino acids. V gave up 5 bases and J gave up 7 bases; unmatched junction bases: 14. Germline assignment: CDR1 SGHTA and CDR2 FQGNSA. DNA for the CDR3: TGTGCCAGCAGCAGGACTAGTAATACCTACAATGAGCAGTACTTC. The encoded protein is CASSRTSNTYNEQYF. Using reference TRBV7-2 and TRBJ2-7 for the parts outside the CDR3, the full variable domain is GAGVSQSPSNKVTEKGKDVELRCDPISGHTALYWYRQSLGQGLEFLIYFQGNSAPDKSGLPSDRFSAERTGGSVSTLTIQRTQQEDSAVYLCASSRTSNTYNEQYFGPGTRLTVT.